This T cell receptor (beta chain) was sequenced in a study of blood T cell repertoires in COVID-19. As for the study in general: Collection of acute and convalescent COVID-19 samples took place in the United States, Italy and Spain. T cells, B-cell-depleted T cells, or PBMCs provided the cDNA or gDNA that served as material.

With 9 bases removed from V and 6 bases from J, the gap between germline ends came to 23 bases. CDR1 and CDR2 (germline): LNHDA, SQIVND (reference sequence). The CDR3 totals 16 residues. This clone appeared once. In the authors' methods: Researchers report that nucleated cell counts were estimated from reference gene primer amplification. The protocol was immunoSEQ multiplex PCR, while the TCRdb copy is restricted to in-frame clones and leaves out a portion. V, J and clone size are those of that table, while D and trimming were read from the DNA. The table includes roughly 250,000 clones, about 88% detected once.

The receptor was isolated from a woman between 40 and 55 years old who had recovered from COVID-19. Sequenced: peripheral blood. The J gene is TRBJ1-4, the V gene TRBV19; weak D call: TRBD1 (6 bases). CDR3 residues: CARHKGQGMLDEKLFF. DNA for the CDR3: TGTGCCAGGCACAAGGGGCAGGGGATGTTAGATGAAAAACTGTTTTTT.